The next 10 T cell receptor beta chains were all read from a single sample in a study of blood T cell repertoires in COVID-19. Generated by immunoSEQ multiplex PCR, the TCRdb table keeps only in-frame clones and is missing some. The sample contains more than 300,000 clones, more than 75% of which appear only once. The material sequenced was PBMCs or T cells enriched from blood (not recorded which). The receptors stem from a woman younger than 35 who had recovered from COVID-19.

The chain recombines TRBV29-1 with TRBJ1-1; D remains ambiguous. The CDR3 loop spans 11 amino acids. V was cut by 6 bases and J by 2 bases, with 7 bases left in between. CDR1 and CDR2 (germline): SQVTM, ANQGSEA. The CDR3 protein is CSVGVNTEAFF. The CDR3, as DNA: TGCAGCGTGGGAGTTAACACTGAAGCTTTCTTT.

The chain joins TRBV5-1 to TRBJ2-3; 11 bases agree with TRBD2. The CDR3 extends over 16 amino acids. V lost 2 bases and J lost 2; bases outside the gene matches: 4. Germline V gene lookup returns CDR1 SGHRS and CDR2 YFSETQ. In DNA form, the CDR3 reads TGCGCCAGCAGCTTACTAGCGGGGGATCCCACAGATACGCAGTATTTT. This gives the protein CASSLLAGDPTDTQYF.

This chain links TRBV6-4 with TRBJ1-1; weak D call: TRBD1 (5 bases). V was pared by 9 bases and J by 5 bases, with 19 bases between. The CDR3 has 14 amino acids. Germline CDR1 reads MRHNA; CDR2 reads SNTAGT. This CDR3 reads CASSPLGGGTEAFF. CDR3 in DNA: TGTGCCAGTTCACCCCTGGGGGGTGGGACTGAAGCTTTCTTT.

The rearrangement joins TRBV6-4 to TRBJ2-3; no clear D gene. Looked up from germline, CDR1 is MRHNA and CDR2 is SNTAGT. V was pared by 0 bases and J by 2 bases, with 12 bases between. CDR3 length: 16 amino acids. The CDR3 sequence is CASSDSPDSSTDTQYF. Written as DNA, the CDR3 is TGTGCCAGCAGTGACTCACCAGACTCTTCCACAGATACGCAGTATTTT.

The chain links TRBV5-5 to TRBJ1-2, with 7 bases fitting TRBD1. Germline V gives CDR1 SGHKS, CDR2 YYEKEE (reference sequence). V dropped 0 bases and J dropped 8; count of bases not matched to a gene: 7. The CDR3 loop spans 14 amino acids. In nucleotides, the CDR3 is TGTGCCAGCAGCTTGGCCGTAGGGGGCCCGGGCTACACCTTC. Protein sequence: CASSLAVGGPGYTF.

The V and J genes are TRBV7-2 and TRBJ1-1, with D uncertain. Trimming removed 6 bases from V and 1 base from J, with 15 bases in between. Looked up from germline, CDR1 is SGHTA and CDR2 is FQGNSA. This CDR3 contains 15 residues. CDR3 sequence reads: CASRPAFGGNTEAFF. CDR3 sequence (DNA): TGTGCCAGCAGGCCTGCCTTCGGAGGGAACACTGAAGCTTTCTTT.

A few counts support this clone. This rearrangement joins TRBV5-6 to TRBJ1-5; D unclear. Trimming took 0 bases from V and 7 from J, leaving 11 bases between them. The germline V gene has CDR1 SGHDT and CDR2 YYEEEE. The CDR3 is 14 amino acids. CDR3 DNA sequence: TGTGCCAGCAGCTTGGAGTACAGCGGACAGCCCCAGCATTTT. Translation gives CASSLEYSGQPQHF.

The J gene is TRBJ1-2, the V gene TRBV11-2; D not certain. Trimming pared 0 bases from V and 8 bases from J, leaving 10 bases between. Germline assignment: CDR1 SGHAT and CDR2 FQNNGV. There are 13 residues in the CDR3. The CDR3 sequence: CASSLERSLGYTF. The CDR3 nucleotides read TGTGCCAGCAGCTTAGAAAGGAGTTTGGGCTACACCTTC. Drawing the rest from reference TRBV11-2 and TRBJ1-2, the complete variable domain is EAGVAQSPRYKIIEKRQSVAFWCNPISGHATLYWYQQILGQGPKLLIQFQNNGVVDDSQLPKDRFSAERLKGVDSTLKIQPAKLEDSAVYLCASSLERSLGYTFGSGTRLTVV.

The genes are TRBV6-5 and TRBJ1-3; D call uncertain. The V and J ends lost 8 bases and 3 bases respectively, with 11 bases between them. Germline V gives CDR1 MNHEY, CDR2 SVGAGI. This CDR3 has 13 amino acids. The CDR3 here is CASRTPGGNTIYF. DNA for the CDR3: TGTGCCAGCCGGACTCCCGGTGGAAACACCATATATTTT.

This sequence joins TRBV5-6 and TRBJ2-3; the match to TRBD2 covers 10 bases. V shed 4 bases and J 4 bases; nucleotides not matched to a gene: 9. In germline, CDR1 is SGHDT, CDR2 YYEEEE. This CDR3 comprises 16 residues. CDR3 region: CASSERGGRFSDTQYF. CDR3 bases: TGTGCCAGCAGCGAGCGGGGGGGCCGTTTTTCAGATACGCAGTATTTT.